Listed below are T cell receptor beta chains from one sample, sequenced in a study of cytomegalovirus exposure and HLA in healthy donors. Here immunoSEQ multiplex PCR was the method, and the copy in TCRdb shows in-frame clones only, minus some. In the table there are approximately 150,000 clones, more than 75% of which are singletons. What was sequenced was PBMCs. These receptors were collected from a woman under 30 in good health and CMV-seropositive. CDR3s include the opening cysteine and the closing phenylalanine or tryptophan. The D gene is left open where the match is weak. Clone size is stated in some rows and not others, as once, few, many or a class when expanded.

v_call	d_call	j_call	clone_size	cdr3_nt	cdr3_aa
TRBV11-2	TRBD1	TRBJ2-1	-	TGTGCCAGCAGATTCCTCAGGGACAGGGCCAATGAGCAGTTCTTC	CASRFLRDRANEQFF
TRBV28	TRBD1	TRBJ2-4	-	TGTGCCAGCAGTCCCAGGGGGAAACCCACCAAAAACATTCAGTACTTC	CASSPRGKPTKNIQYF
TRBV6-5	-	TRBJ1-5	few	TGTGCCAGCAGACCCGACAGTAGCCAGCCCCAGCATTTT	CASRPDSSQPQHF
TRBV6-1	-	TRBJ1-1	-	TGTGCTACCTTGGGCGTTGGTTGGAACACTGAAGCTTTCTTT	CATLGVGWNTEAFF
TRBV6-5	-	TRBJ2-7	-	TGTGCCAGCAGACAACCGGGACTCCACTACGAGCAGTACTTC	CASRQPGLHYEQYF
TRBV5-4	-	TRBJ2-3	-	TGTGCCAGCAGCCTCTCACACACAGATACGCAGTATTTT	CASSLSHTDTQYF
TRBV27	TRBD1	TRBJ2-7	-	TGTGCCAGCAAGGGGGCAACCCTGGGGGAGCAGTACTTC	CASKGATLGEQYF
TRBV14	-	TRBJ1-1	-	TGTGCCAGCAGCCAACAAGGAGGGATTAACACTGAAGCTTTCTTT	CASSQQGGINTEAFF
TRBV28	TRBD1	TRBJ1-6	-	TGTGCCAGCAGCAGGGGGAATTCACCCCTCCACTTT	CASSRGNSPLHF
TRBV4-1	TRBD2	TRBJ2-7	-	TGCGCCAGCAGCCAACTAGCGGGGGCCTCCTACGAGCAGTACTTC	CASSQLAGASYEQYF